This is a list of T cell receptor beta chains from one sample in a study of shared clonotypes between healthy human individuals. Method: immunoSEQ multiplex PCR; TCRdb's copy keeps in-frame clones and lacks some. This sample has 2 million to 3 million clones, with 80% to 95% found just once. Input material: naive CD4+ T cells from PBMCs. These receptors all come from a man aged 18 to 29 in good health. Some clones in this sample may be carry-over from other donors' samples. The CDR3 runs from the conserved cysteine through the conserved F or W. Each record gives: V gene, J gene, CDR3 protein.

v_gene: TRBV28; j_gene: TRBJ1-5; CDR3aa: CASGGGRGNQPQHF
v_gene: TRBV5-4; j_gene: TRBJ2-6; CDR3aa: CASSLRQGETNVLTF
v_gene: TRBV5-1; j_gene: TRBJ1-1; CDR3aa: CASSSQMNTEAFF
v_gene: TRBV11-2; j_gene: TRBJ2-2; CDR3aa: CASSLDGTGELFF
v_gene: TRBV7-3; j_gene: TRBJ1-1; CDR3aa: CASSLTLGRNTEAFF
v_gene: TRBV25-1; j_gene: TRBJ1-6; CDR3aa: CASSWTGNSPLHF
v_gene: TRBV28; j_gene: TRBJ2-1; CDR3aa: CASSRQNNEQFF
v_gene: TRBV7-7; j_gene: TRBJ2-1; CDR3aa: CASSVRQGANNEQFF
v_gene: TRBV5-1; j_gene: TRBJ2-1; CDR3aa: CASSPGQSYNEQFF
v_gene: TRBV11-1; j_gene: TRBJ2-7; CDR3aa: CASSPSGARSYEQYF
v_gene: TRBV28; j_gene: TRBJ2-7; CDR3aa: CASSPMTGRYEQYF
v_gene: TRBV18; j_gene: TRBJ2-1; CDR3aa: CASSPLEGSYNEQFF
v_gene: TRBV7-2; j_gene: TRBJ2-7; CDR3aa: CASSSRPDLGEQYF
v_gene: TRBV6-4; j_gene: TRBJ2-7; CDR3aa: CASRTSGQTPLRDYF
v_gene: TRBV5-1; j_gene: TRBJ2-7; CDR3aa: CASSSAGQGKWEQYF
v_gene: TRBV7-9; j_gene: TRBJ1-1; CDR3aa: CASSWGVTEAFF
v_gene: TRBV28; j_gene: TRBJ2-7; CDR3aa: CASALGGTISYEQYF
v_gene: TRBV7-2; j_gene: TRBJ1-1; CDR3aa: CASSPETGYGTEAFF
v_gene: TRBV19; j_gene: TRBJ1-3; CDR3aa: CASTTRPGQRPSGNTIYF
v_gene: TRBV10-3; j_gene: TRBJ2-2; CDR3aa: CATLHPKDTGELFF
v_gene: TRBV7-2; j_gene: TRBJ2-7; CDR3aa: CASSLASLITGEQYF
v_gene: TRBV15; j_gene: TRBJ2-6; CDR3aa: CATSRAGSGANVLTF
v_gene: TRBV5-4; j_gene: TRBJ2-4; CDR3aa: CASSGTSSGVKNIQYF
v_gene: TRBV28; j_gene: TRBJ2-7; CDR3aa: CASSFRTVYSYEQYF
v_gene: TRBV18; j_gene: TRBJ1-2; CDR3aa: CASSLAKGGWNGYTF
v_gene: TRBV11-2; j_gene: TRBJ2-2; CDR3aa: CASSRKGQGGPGELFF
v_gene: TRBV4-2; j_gene: TRBJ2-7; CDR3aa: CASSERDSYEQYF
v_gene: TRBV9; j_gene: TRBJ2-7; CDR3aa: CASSVGGRQSYEQYF
v_gene: TRBV18; j_gene: TRBJ2-7; CDR3aa: CASSPAQGAYEQYF
v_gene: TRBV10-3; j_gene: TRBJ2-7; CDR3aa: CAISESRDEQYF
v_gene: TRBV5-4; j_gene: TRBJ1-2; CDR3aa: CASSSRDVDGYTF
v_gene: TRBV7-2; j_gene: TRBJ1-1; CDR3aa: CASSPQGFEAFF
v_gene: TRBV7-9; j_gene: TRBJ2-7; CDR3aa: CASSIQRSYEQYF
v_gene: TRBV28; j_gene: TRBJ2-5; CDR3aa: CASSLTGVRGETQYF
v_gene: TRBV7-9; j_gene: TRBJ2-7; CDR3aa: CASSLDVGGRWHEQYF
v_gene: TRBV29-1; j_gene: TRBJ2-3; CDR3aa: CSVEDLLAGLTDTQYF
v_gene: TRBV10-1; j_gene: TRBJ1-5; CDR3aa: CASSEQGKGQPQHF